The 6 T cell receptor beta chains presented below share a single source sample, sequenced in a study of beta chain features in type 1 diabetes. General study results and limits: For Type 1 diabetes patients, all four CD4+ subsets carried TCRB CDR3s that were moderately but significantly shorter.

The sequenced template was cDNA made from the entire isolated RNA. Assay: immunoSEQ multiplex PCR; the TCRdb copy retains only in-frame clones and omits some. The data hold some 350,000 clones, with around a tenth observed a single time. These receptors have no known antigen. Specimen: central memory CD4+ T cells from blood. All receptors derive from a man aged 25-45 years with type 1 diabetes.

With respect to this clone: One end of the junction varies from germline; a read error may be responsible. The chain is built from TRBV7-9 and TRBJ1-1, with D possibly TRBD1 on 5 matching bases. Germline values: CDR1 SEHNR, CDR2 FQNEAQ (reference sequence). The CDR3 is 15 residues long. CDR3 nucleotides: TGTGCCAGCAGCTTACAGGGTGTGATGAACACTGAAGTTTTCTTT. Translated: CASSLQGVMNTEVFF.

This clone was counted between two and nine times. The rearrangement links TRBV4-1 to TRBJ1-2; D is uncertain. V lost 4 bases and J 0 bases, leaving 12 bases between the germline ends. The CDR3 is 15 amino acids. CDR1 is MGHRA and CDR2 is YSYEKL in the germline V gene. The CDR3 protein is CASSPLTGSNYGYTF. The CDR3 bases are TGCGCCAGCAGCCCCTTAACCGGGTCTAACTATGGCTACACCTTC.

V is TRBV7-3 and J is TRBJ2-5, with a possible D match to TRBD1 (6 bases). The CDR3 sequence is 14 residues long. Germline CDR1 is SGHTA and CDR2 is FQGTGA. With 5 bases removed from V and 5 bases from J, the gap between germline ends came to 15 bases. The CDR3 loop is CASSPNREVETQYF. CDR3 DNA: TGTGCCAGCAGCCCTAACAGGGAAGTGGAGACCCAGTACTTC.

The table lists this clone with a few counts. The chain joins TRBV10-3 to TRBJ2-7; 11 nucleotides match TRBD2. The CDR3 length is 13 residues. J was trimmed by 5 bases and V by 10 bases; bases with no gene match: 7. The germline CDR1 and CDR2 sequences are ENHRY and SYGVKD. CDR3 sequence: CATQLAGADEQYF. CDR3 in DNA: TGTGCCACCCAACTAGCGGGAGCCGACGAGCAGTACTTC.

This clone was seen more than once but under ten times. The CDR3 loop reads CASSSGPGLDYGYTF. CDR3 bases: TGTGCCAGTAGTAGTGGTCCAGGCTTGGACTATGGCTACACCTTC. The V and J genes are TRBV19 and TRBJ1-2, with D unclear. Germline V gives CDR1 LNHDA, CDR2 SQIVND (reference sequence). CDR3 length: 15 amino acids. The V end was cut by 4 bases, the J end by 3 bases, with 15 bases between.

V is TRBV5-1 and J is TRBJ2-7, with D maybe TRBD1 (5 bases). Trimming took off 0 bases at V and 9 bases at J, with 13 bases between the two ends. The CDR3 runs 13 residues. Germline V gene lookup returns CDR1 SGHRS and CDR2 YFSETQ. The CDR3 reads CASSLAQGSGQYF. The CDR3 DNA reads TGCGCCAGCAGCTTGGCGCAGGGATCGGGGCAGTACTTC.